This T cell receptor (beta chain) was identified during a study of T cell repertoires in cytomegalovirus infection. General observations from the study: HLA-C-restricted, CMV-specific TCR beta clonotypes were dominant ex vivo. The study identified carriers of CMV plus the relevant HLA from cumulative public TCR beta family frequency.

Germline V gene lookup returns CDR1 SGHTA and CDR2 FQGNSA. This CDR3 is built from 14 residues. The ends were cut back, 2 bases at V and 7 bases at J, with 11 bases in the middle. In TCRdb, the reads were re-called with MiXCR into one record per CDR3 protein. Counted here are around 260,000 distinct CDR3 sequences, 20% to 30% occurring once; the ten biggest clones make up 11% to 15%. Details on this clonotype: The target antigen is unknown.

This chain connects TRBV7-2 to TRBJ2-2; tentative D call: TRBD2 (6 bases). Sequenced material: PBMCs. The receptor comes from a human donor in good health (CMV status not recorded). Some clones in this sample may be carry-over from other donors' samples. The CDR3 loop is CASSLIGGIGELFF. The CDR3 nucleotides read TGTGCCAGCAGCTTAATTGGGGGGATCGGGGAGCTGTTTTTT.